A single sample is the source of the 2 T cell receptor beta chains below, sequenced in a study of cytomegalovirus exposure and HLA in healthy donors. The primer mix had 60 Vbeta and 13 Jbeta primers. Clones were read by immunoSEQ multiplex PCR, and TCRdb kept only the in-frame ones, dropping some. The sample yields a few hundred thousand clones, roughly 80% seen once. The specimen sequenced was PBMCs. The source of these receptors is a girl between 2 and 10 years old in good health and CMV-seronegative.

V is TRBV30 and J is TRBJ2-1; D is ambiguous. V lost 0 bases and J lost 6, with 6 bases in between. The CDR3 covers 12 residues. From germline, CDR1 is GTSNPN and CDR2 SVGIG (reference sequence). The CDR3, as DNA: TGTGCCTGGAGTGTACTTAGCAATGAGCAGTTCTTC. Encoded protein: CAWSVLSNEQFF.

This chain joins TRBV9 and TRBJ1-4; 7 nucleotides agree with TRBD1. V dropped 3 bases and J dropped 1; count of bases not matched to a gene: 3. Germline assignment: CDR1 SGDLS and CDR2 YYNGEE. This CDR3 is 15 amino acids long. CDR3 sequence reads: CASSAGTVTNEKLFF. CDR3 bases: TGTGCCAGCAGCGCTGGGACAGTAACTAATGAAAAACTGTTTTTT.